The 10 T cell receptor beta chains below all came from one sample that was sequenced in a study of spatial heterogeneity in lung cancer. Time point specified: sample taken at primary tumor resection. Each CDR3 protein gets one entry after TCRdb re-called the 5' RACE reads with MiXCR. The table includes some 55,000 distinct CDR3 sequences, under 7.5% detected once. This specimen was PBMCs, taken at surgery. The receptors stem from a female donor with early-stage non-small cell lung cancer.

This clonotype was counted between two and nine times. The rearrangement joins TRBV7-9 to TRBJ2-1, with D possibly TRBD1 on 5 matching bases. The germline CDR1 and CDR2 sequences are SEHNR and FQNEAQ (reference sequence). The CDR3 is made up of 15 amino acids. V was cut by 1 base and J by 5 bases, with 12 bases left in between. CDR3 sequence (DNA): TGTGCCAGCAGCTTAGGCGACAGAAGAAACAATGAGCAGTTCTTC. Translation gives CASSLGDRRNNEQFF.

This sequence joins TRBV19 and TRBJ2-7; D uncertain. CDR1 and CDR2 from the germline V gene are LNHDA and SQIVND (reference sequence). The ends were cut back, 5 bases at V and 1 base at J, with 9 bases in the middle. The CDR3 sequence is 13 residues long. CDR3 sequence reads: CASSQRLSYEQYF. The CDR3 nucleotides read TGTGCCAGTAGTCAACGGCTATCCTACGAGCAGTACTTC.

This clonotype showed up just a few times. The chain has TRBV29-1 and TRBJ2-7; D is uncertain. V lost 5 bases, J lost 2 bases, and 7 bases lay in between. The length of the CDR3 is 11 residues. Per germline, CDR1 SQVTM and CDR2 ANQGSEA. The CDR3 nucleotides are TGCAGCGTTCTAACCGCCTACGAGCAGTACTTC. It translates to CSVLTAYEQYF.

Here the CDR3 reads CATSETHYGYTF. CDR3 bases: TGTGCCACCAGTGAAACCCACTATGGCTACACCTTC. This sequence joins TRBV24-1 and TRBJ1-2; no reliable D call. Trimming took off 4 bases at V and 3 bases at J, with 5 bases between the two ends. Germline values: CDR1 KGHDR, CDR2 SFDVKD. The CDR3 loop spans 12 amino acids.

Many counts were recorded for this clonotype. The chain is built from TRBV12-5 and TRBJ2-2; D may be TRBD1 (5 bases). This CDR3 comprises 15 residues. Germline assignment: CDR1 LGHNT and CDR2 FRNRAP. V lost 5 bases and J lost 5, with 15 bases in between. The CDR3 spells CASGLTAPGTGELFF. As DNA, the CDR3 is TGTGCTAGTGGTCTGACAGCCCCTGGGACCGGGGAGCTGTTTTTT.

This clonotype was recorded at least ten times. This chain uses TRBV4-1 with TRBJ1-3, with D hard to call. Trimming removed 8 bases from V and 4 bases from J, with 15 bases in between. The germline V gene has CDR1 MGHRA and CDR2 YSYEKL. The CDR3 totals 14 residues. CDR3 bases: TGCGCCAGCCTCATAGGTTCGGGGGGAAACACCATATATTTT. Its protein is CASLIGSGGNTIYF.

This clonotype appeared many times. V usage is TRBV7-9 and J usage is TRBJ1-6; D remains unclear. CDR1 is SEHNR, CDR2 FQNEAQ, per germline (reference sequence). CDR3 length equals 14 residues. V was clipped by 2 bases and J by 7 bases, with 9 bases between them. The CDR3 DNA follows: TGTGCCAGCAGCTTAATCCAGGAGAATTCACCCCTCCACTTT. Translation: CASSLIQENSPLHF.

This clonotype appeared a few times. The chain has TRBV2 and TRBJ2-7; 10 bases agree with TRBD1. The CDR3 extends over 15 amino acids. Losses at the gene ends were 5 bases for V and 2 bases for J; bases not matched to a gene: 6. Germline values: CDR1 SNHLY, CDR2 FYNNEI. The CDR3 loop reads CASSRDRGTTYEQYV. Written as DNA, the CDR3 is TGTGCCAGCAGTCGGGACAGGGGTACTACCTACGAGCAGTACGTC.

This clonotype was observed many times. The gene calls are TRBV10-2 and TRBJ2-2, with D possibly TRBD2 on 6 matching bases. V was trimmed by 10 bases and J by 0 bases, leaving 12 bases between them. This CDR3 spans 14 amino acids. Germline CDR1 reads WSHSY; CDR2 reads SAAADI. For the CDR3, the DNA is TGCGCCACCTGGGGACTGGCGAACACCGGGGAGCTGTTTTTT. Its protein is CATWGLANTGELFF.

This clonotype came up many times. This sequence joins TRBV15 and TRBJ2-5; D unresolved. CDR1 LNHNV and CDR2 YYDKDF come from the germline V gene (reference sequence). The V end lost 3 bases, the J end lost 5 bases, and 7 bases lay between the germline ends. This CDR3 contains 12 residues. In nucleotides, the CDR3 is TGTGCCACCAGCAGCCCAAGGGAGACCCAGTACTTC. Its protein product is CATSSPRETQYF.